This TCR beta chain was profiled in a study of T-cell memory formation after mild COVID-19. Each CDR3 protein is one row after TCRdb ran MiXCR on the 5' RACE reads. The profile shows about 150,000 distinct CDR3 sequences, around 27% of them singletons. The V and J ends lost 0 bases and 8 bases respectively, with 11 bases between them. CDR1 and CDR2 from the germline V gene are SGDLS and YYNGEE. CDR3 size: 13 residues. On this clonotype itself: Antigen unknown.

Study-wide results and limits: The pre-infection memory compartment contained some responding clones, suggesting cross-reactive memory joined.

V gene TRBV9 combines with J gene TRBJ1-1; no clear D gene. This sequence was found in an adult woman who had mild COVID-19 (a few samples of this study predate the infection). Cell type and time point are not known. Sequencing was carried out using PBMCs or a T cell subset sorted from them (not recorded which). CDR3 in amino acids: CASSVVSAREAFF. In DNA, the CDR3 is TGTGCCAGCAGCGTAGTCTCTGCCCGAGAAGCTTTCTTT.